The clone carrying this T cell receptor beta chain has a handful of counts. V was shortened by 0 bases and J by 1 base, with 8 bases between the two germline ends. Per germline, CDR1 SGHNT and CDR2 YYREEE (reference sequence). The CDR3 runs 15 residues. The data derive from a study of cytomegalovirus exposure and HLA in healthy donors. This PCR relied on a set of 60 Vbeta primers and 13 Jbeta primers. Measured with immunoSEQ multiplex PCR; TCRdb has only the in-frame clones, and not every one. The data hold under 200,000 clones, with 65% to 70% observed a single time. The receptor's source is a woman aged 18-35 years in good health and CMV-seropositive. The chain couples TRBV5-4 to TRBJ2-1; D may be TRBD2 (6 bases). Sequencing used PBMCs. DNA of the CDR3: TGTGCCAGCAGCTTGGTCGGGGGTTCCTACAATGAGCAGTTCTTC. Amino acids: CASSLVGGSYNEQFF.